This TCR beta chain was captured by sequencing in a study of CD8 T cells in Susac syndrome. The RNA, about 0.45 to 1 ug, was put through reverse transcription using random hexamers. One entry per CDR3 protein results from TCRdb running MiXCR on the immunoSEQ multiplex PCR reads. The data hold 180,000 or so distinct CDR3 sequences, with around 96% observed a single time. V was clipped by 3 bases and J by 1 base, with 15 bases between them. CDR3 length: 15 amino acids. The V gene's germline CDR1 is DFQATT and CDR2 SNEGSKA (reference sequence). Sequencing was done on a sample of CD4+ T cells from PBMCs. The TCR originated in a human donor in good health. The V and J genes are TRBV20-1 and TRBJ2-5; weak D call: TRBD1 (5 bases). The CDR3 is CSARVRVSSQETQYF. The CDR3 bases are TGCAGTGCTAGGGTCAGGGTTTCGTCCCAAGAGACCCAGTACTTC.